The clone carrying this T cell receptor (beta chain) showed up just a few times. Its antigen remains unidentified. The data belong to a study of T cells after yellow fever vaccination. Study context: When fractions had low cell numbers, they were prepared with SMART-Seq v4 Ultra Low Input. Findings and caveats of the study: Just a small share of clonotypes turned up in the CD4 compartment as well as the CD8 compartment.

In TCRdb, the 5' RACE reads were re-called with MiXCR into one record per CDR3 protein. Seen here are hundreds of thousands of distinct CDR3 sequences, approximately 13% observed once, and the top ten hold 14% to 15%. Germline lookup yields CDR1 SGHRS and CDR2 YFSETQ. V was trimmed by 3 bases and J by 0 bases, leaving 10 bases between them. This CDR3 comprises 16 residues. The genes are TRBV5-1 and TRBJ2-6, with D tentatively TRBD1 (6 bases). The specimen was PBMCs, collected on the day of the yellow fever booster vaccination. The clonotype originates from a man younger than 45 who received the YFV17D yellow fever vaccine. CDR3 nucleotide sequence: TGCGCCAGCAGCTCAACAGGGCTCTCTGGGGCCAACGTCCTGACTTTC. Its translation is CASSSTGLSGANVLTF.